The TCR beta chain described here comes from a study of blood T cells in healthy people across ages (dated by TCRdb to 2013 to 2016). About the investigation overall: In model experiments, template switching captured roughly one uniquely barcoded TCR beta cDNA molecule for every two T cells. Age-related changes in TCR beta repertoire diversity were measured in the study by deep sequencing normalized with unique cDNA molecular identifiers. The donors were split into four age groups: young (average 16 years), middle-aged (around 40), aged (approximately 60) and long-lived (roughly 77). To avoid experimental bias, donors of different ages were randomly spread across the sequencing lanes. Using the same blood draw, the study looked at two additional independent replicas of 1 million unique cDNA reads for two donors, one aged 18 to 30 and the other aged 80 or older. General conclusions and limits of the study: Observed TCR beta diversity per million T cells fell roughly linearly with age, and a significant reduction was already apparent by age around 40. Total diversity estimates from one million sequenced T cells were considered lower bounds and underestimates. The percentage of naive T cells measured by flow cytometry correlated strongly with observed TCR beta diversity. Donor CMV infection status was unknown, potentially confounding age-related changes in expanded clonotypes. The long-lived group showed more naive CD4+ T cells, fewer expanded clones and increased TCR diversity than the aged group, suggesting age selection. Bulk unsorted PBMC profiling prevented conclusive comparison of naive and antigen-experienced compartments.

Preparation of the library involved 5' RACE. Sequencing took place on an Illumina HiSeq 2500. A second PCR of 7 to 11 cycles was performed with a sample-barcoded 5' primer and a J-beta primer mix. Each TCR beta cDNA molecule received a unique molecular identifier from a template-switch 5' adaptor carrying 12 random nucleotides. Each sample yielded at least 2.5 million CDR3-containing paired-end reads. The Mint cDNA synthesis kit, primed by a TRBC-specific oligonucleotide, was used to synthesize first-strand cDNA from all RNA. Following uracil-DNA glycosylase treatment, all cDNA underwent a first 18-cycle PCR with the universal primers M1SS and BC2_uni_R. The original pipeline was this. Each sample was normalized by randomly selecting 1 million high-quality reads, each carrying a distinct molecular identifier. Instead of being binned into consensus sequences, reads with shared molecular identifiers were discarded. MiTCR, run with a Q25 quality threshold and the strictest error-elimination algorithm, handled CDR3 identification, clonotype clustering and error correction. A nonparametric unseen species model using Euler transformation provided a lower-bound estimate of total TCR beta diversity. TCRdb handled the public reads itself, with Q25 trimming in fastp and clone calling in MiXCR, and kept productive beta chains. Each entry merges the rows of one CDR3 protein and shows their most common DNA and genes. For this entry, the V and J calls and clone size follow TCRdb and not the study's own pipeline. This sample is represented by under 2 million distinct CDR3 sequences; about 31% of them were singletons. The biggest ten clones account for approximately 10% of the sample.

About this clonotype: This clone's antigen is unknown. No base-level quality is on record; no much larger clone is a single base apart.

The donors were around 39 Caucasian individuals from Russia, aged roughly 6 to 100 years, who were systemically healthy. Roughly 9.5 milliliters of peripheral blood were drawn from each donor into EDTA-treated Vacutainer tubes. Ficoll-Paque density-gradient centrifugation was used to isolate PBMCs, with at least 6.5 million per sample. Trizol reagent was used to extract total RNA from PBMCs, with at least 5 micrograms per sample. For every donor, an aliquot of PBMCs went through flow cytometry to measure the percentages of naive CD45RAhigh/CD27high T cells. Measured from the cysteine to the phenylalanine, the CDR3 is 12 residues long. Only the CDR3 region is kept as DNA, spanning 36 bases read in frame from base 1. CDR1 and CDR2 were assigned from the germline V gene (reference sequence) as DFQATT and SNEGSKA.

This sequence was found in a woman in her thirties in good health. Sequences were obtained from blood. The rearranged segments are TRBV20-1 and TRBJ1-2; no D gene is confidently identified. The bases are TGCAGGGCCGGGCAGGAGAACTATGGCTACACCTTC. Translated, it gives CRAGQENYGYTF.